Listed here are 28 T cell receptor beta chains from one sample, sequenced in a study of CD8 T cells in Susac syndrome. An input of roughly 0.5 to 1 ug of RNA was subjected to reverse transcription using random hexamers. One entry per CDR3 protein, called by TCRdb with MiXCR from the immunoSEQ multiplex PCR reads. In the table there are about 180,000 distinct CDR3 sequences, 80% to 95% of which are singletons. The sequenced sample consisted of CD4+ T cells from PBMCs. These receptors were obtained from a human donor with multiple sclerosis.

In its sample, this clonotype was seen once. The chain employs TRBV24-1 and TRBJ2-3; either TRBD1 or TRBD2 may supply D (5 bases each). The CDR3 has 13 amino acids. Trimming removed 4 bases at V and 8 bases at J, with 12 bases between. Germline assignment: CDR1 KGHDR and CDR2 SFDVKD. The CDR3 coding sequence is TGTGCCACCAGTGACGTCTTTGGGGGTACGCAGTATTTT. It encodes CATSDVFGGTQYF.

The chain joins TRBV20-1 to TRBJ1-5, with D unclear. The germline gives CDR1 DFQATT, CDR2 SNEGSKA (reference sequence). The CDR3 loop spans 15 amino acids. V dropped 1 base and J dropped 0 bases, with 10 bases sitting between them. CDR3 sequence: CSARAAGNSNQPQHF. DNA for the CDR3: TGCAGTGCTAGAGCGGCGGGGAATAGCAATCAGCCCCAGCATTTT.

The chain links TRBV28 to TRBJ2-7; perhaps TRBD2 as D (6 bases). CDR3 length: 13 amino acids. Germline V CDR1 and CDR2: MDHEN, SYDVKM. Trimming took 11 bases from V and 5 from J, leaving 19 bases between them. The CDR3 sequence: CAGGTPALDEQYF. The CDR3 DNA follows: TGTGCCGGAGGGACTCCAGCACTGGACGAGCAGTACTTC.

This sequence joins TRBV12-3 or TRBV12-4 and TRBJ2-7; 9 bases match TRBD1. This CDR3 spans 13 amino acids. With V trimmed by 6 bases and J by 3 bases, 3 bases remained unmatched. The CDR3 loop reads CASSTGQGYEQYF. The CDR3 DNA reads TGTGCCAGCAGCACGGGACAGGGCTACGAGCAGTACTTC.

J is TRBJ2-1 and V is TRBV13; TRBD2 matches 15 bases. Trimming cost V 4 bases and J 5 bases; bases outside gene matches: 9. The length of the CDR3 is 18 residues. Germline V gene data show CDR1 as PRHDT and CDR2 as FYEKMQ (reference sequence). CDR3 in amino acids: CASSSGLAGGLRNNEQFF. The CDR3 DNA reads TGTGCCAGCAGCTCGGGACTAGCGGGAGGCCTAAGGAACAATGAGCAGTTCTTC.

The sample holds one count of this clonotype. The chain is built from TRBV29-1 and TRBJ1-5, with a possible D match to TRBD1 (5 bases). The CDR3 has 13 residues. V dropped 6 bases and J dropped 5 bases, with 14 bases sitting between them. Germline CDR1 and CDR2: SQVTM and ANQGSEA. The CDR3 loop reads CSVALQGDQPQHF. Here the CDR3 DNA reads TGCAGCGTGGCCTTGCAGGGTGATCAGCCCCAGCATTTT.

This chain links TRBV5-1 with TRBJ1-4, with D possibly TRBD1 on 5 matching bases. Trimming took 5 bases from V and 0 from J, leaving 11 bases between them. Germline CDR1 SGHRS, CDR2 YFSETQ. CDR3 length: 15 residues. CDR3 nucleotides: TGCGCCAGCAGTTTCCAGGGTGCAACTAATGAAAAACTGTTTTTT. Amino acids: CASSFQGATNEKLFF.

The rearrangement joins TRBV5-1 to TRBJ2-7; unclear D gene. Per the germline V gene, CDR1 is SGHRS and CDR2 is YFSETQ. V lost 5 bases, J lost 1 base, and 19 bases lay in between. The CDR3 contains 16 residues. The DNA of the CDR3 is TGCGCCAGCAGTAAGGACGGAATACTCTTTTCCTACGAGCAGTACTTC. Protein sequence: CASSKDGILFSYEQYF.

In regard to this clonotype: One junction end disagrees with the germline gene, perhaps due to a read error. The chain employs TRBV7-2 and TRBJ2-1; 9 bases line up with TRBD1. In germline, CDR1 is SGHTA, CDR2 FQGNSA. The CDR3 consists of 14 residues. In nucleotides, the CDR3 is TGTGCCAGCAGCTTAGAAGGACAGGGGCGAGGTCTCGGCTTC. Its protein product is CASSLEGQGRGLGF. The whole variable domain, filled in from reference TRBV7-2 and TRBJ2-1, reads GAGVSQSPSNKVTEKGKDVELRCDPISGHTALYWYRQSLGQGLEFLIYFQGNSAPDKSGLPSDRFSAERTGGSVSTLTIQRTQQEDSAVYLCASSLEGQGRGLGFGPGTRLTVL.

The chain recombines TRBV5-1 with TRBJ2-3; 13 bases line up with TRBD2. The CDR3 covers 16 residues. The trim removed 4 bases at V and 4 bases at J, leaving 6 bases unmatched. CDR1 is SGHRS and CDR2 is YFSETQ in the germline V gene. In DNA form, the CDR3 reads TGCGCCAGCAGCGCGGCGACTAGCGGGGGGCCAGATACGCAGTATTTT. Amino acids: CASSAATSGGPDTQYF.

The rearrangement links TRBV27 to TRBJ1-5; D gene uncertain. The ends were cut back, 2 bases at V and 4 bases at J, with 6 bases in the middle. Germline V gene sequence: CDR1 MNHEY, CDR2 SMNVEV (reference sequence). The CDR3 extends over 13 amino acids. CDR3 sequence (DNA): TGTGCCAGCAGTTTACAATGGAATCAGCCCCAGCATTTT. It codes for CASSLQWNQPQHF.

J is TRBJ2-3 and V is TRBV7-6; D unresolved. Germline CDR1 and CDR2: SGHVS and FNYEAQ. The CDR3 covers 15 residues. V shed 2 bases and J shed 0 bases, with 9 bases lying between them. This chain's CDR3 is CASSLFSLSTDTQYF. In DNA form, the CDR3 reads TGTGCCAGCAGCTTATTTTCCCTCAGCACAGATACGCAGTATTTT.

This chain connects TRBV6-2 or TRBV6-3 to TRBJ2-7; the match to TRBD1 covers 9 bases. Unmatched junction bases numbered 9, after V lost 6 bases and J lost 3 bases. Germline assignment: CDR1 MNHEY and CDR2 SVGEGT. This CDR3 contains 15 residues. CDR3 bases: TGTGCCAGCAGATCCGGGACAGGGTCCAACTACGAGCAGTACTTC. Its protein product is CASRSGTGSNYEQYF.

The count of this clonotype is one. The rearrangement uses TRBV6-7 and TRBJ1-5; possibly TRBD1 for D (5 bases). TRBV6-7 is classed as an ORF, of uncertain function. The CDR3 is 13 residues long. Trimming removed 8 bases at V and 5 bases at J, with 13 bases between. CDR3 DNA sequence: TGTGCCAGCGTCCTCGGACACCATCAGCCCCAGCATTTT. Amino acids: CASVLGHHQPQHF.

The J gene is TRBJ2-5, the V gene TRBV30; D is unresolved. The germline V and J ends were trimmed by 6 bases and 4 bases, with 12 bases remaining between them. CDR1 is GTSNPN, CDR2 SVGIG, per germline (reference sequence). The CDR3 runs to 12 residues. CDR3: CACDRARETQYF. CDR3 nucleotides: TGTGCCTGTGATCGAGCGAGAGAGACCCAGTACTTC.

The chain uses TRBV12-3 or TRBV12-4 and TRBJ1-1, with D unresolved. The CDR3 sequence is 13 residues long. The V end was cut by 6 bases, the J end by 4 bases, with 12 bases between. The CDR3: CASSRELVTEAFF. CDR3 DNA: TGTGCCAGCAGCCGGGAGCTGGTCACTGAAGCTTTCTTT.

In DNA form, the CDR3 reads TGCGCCAGCAGCGGGAGAGGAGATAATTCACCCCTCCACTTT. Protein product: CASSGRGDNSPLHF. The V gene is TRBV4-1, the J gene TRBJ1-6; D is ambiguous. Trimming took off 5 bases at V and 5 bases at J, with 10 bases between the two ends. CDR1 is MGHRA, CDR2 YSYEKL, per germline. The CDR3 contains 14 residues.

The chain employs TRBV6-5 and TRBJ2-1; TRBD1 matches at 7 bases. The CDR3 consists of 13 residues. Germline-derived CDR1 and CDR2 are MNHEY and SVGAGI. With 6 bases clipped from V and 10 bases from J, the junction kept 9 bases outside the gene matches. CDR3 nucleotides: TGTGCCAGCAGGAGAAACAGGGGTAGCGAGCAGTTCTTC. It translates to CASRRNRGSEQFF.

This sequence joins TRBV27 and TRBJ2-7, with 9 bases fitting TRBD2. The germline V gene has CDR1 MNHEY and CDR2 SMNVEV (reference sequence). V was pared by 2 bases and J by 3 bases, with 8 bases of the junction left unmatched. The CDR3 length is 16 residues. The DNA for the CDR3 is TGTGCCAGCAGTTTAGGGGTAGCGGGAGTGAGCTACGAGCAGTACTTC. It yields the protein CASSLGVAGVSYEQYF.

The CDR3 here is CATGKGQGDQPQHF. The CDR3 DNA sequence: TGTGCCACCGGTAAGGGACAGGGGGATCAGCCCCAGCATTTT. The chain is built from TRBV7-2 and TRBJ1-5; 11 nucleotides match TRBD1. CDR3 length: 14 amino acids. V dropped 10 bases and J dropped 5; count of bases not matched to a gene: 7. Germline V gene lookup returns CDR1 SGHTA and CDR2 FQGNSA.

The J gene is TRBJ1-2, the V gene TRBV20-1; no firm D call. V was shortened by 5 bases and J by 5 bases, with 12 bases between the two germline ends. The CDR3 covers 12 residues. Germline CDR1 is DFQATT and CDR2 is SNEGSKA (reference sequence). CDR3 nucleotides: TGCAGTGCTGCCCGTGGAGGGTATGGCTACACCTTC. It yields the protein CSAARGGYGYTF.

The chain couples TRBV5-4 to TRBJ2-7; D assignment may be TRBD1 or TRBD2 (5 bases each). The CDR3 consists of 14 residues. Trimming pared 3 bases from V and 0 bases from J, leaving 10 bases between. CDR1 is SGHNT, CDR2 YYREEE, per germline (reference sequence). CDR3 DNA sequence: TGTGCCAGCAGCTGGGACGGAGTCTCCTACGAGCAGTACTTC. Translating it yields CASSWDGVSYEQYF. The entire variable domain, with the rest obtained from reference TRBV5-4 and TRBJ2-7, is as follows: ETGVTQSPTHLIKTRGQQVTLRCSSQSGHNTVSWYQQALGQGPQFIFQYYREEENGRGNFPPRFSGLQFPNYSSELNVNALELDDSALYLCASSWDGVSYEQYFGPGTRLTVT.

This chain uses TRBV19 with TRBJ1-1; D perhaps matches TRBD1 (6 bases). V lost 6 bases, J lost 3 bases, and 14 bases lay in between. CDR1 and CDR2 from the germline V gene are LNHDA and SQIVND (reference sequence). This CDR3 is built from 14 residues. This CDR3 is CASRPGHSDTEAFF. The CDR3 nucleotides are TGTGCCAGTAGACCGGGACACTCGGACACTGAAGCTTTCTTT.

J is TRBJ2-5 and V is TRBV12-3 or TRBV12-4, with 10 bases identical to TRBD2. V lost 3 bases, J lost 5 bases, and 6 bases stayed unmatched. The CDR3 runs 15 residues. As DNA, the CDR3 is TGTGCCAGCAGTTTGGCTAGCGGGAGATCGGAGACCCAGTACTTC. Translating it yields CASSLASGRSETQYF.

The chain recombines TRBV5-1 with TRBJ2-7; D may correspond to TRBD1 or TRBD2 (5 bases each). Trimming left V 2 bases short and J 6 bases short, with 21 bases between. This CDR3 comprises 16 residues. The germline gives CDR1 SGHRS, CDR2 YFSETQ. Here the CDR3 reads CASSLLGTYQGPEQYF. The CDR3, as DNA: TGCGCCAGCAGCTTACTAGGTACTTACCAGGGTCCCGAGCAGTACTTC. Combining the CDR3 with reference TRBV5-1 and TRBJ2-7 gives the whole variable domain KAGVTQTPRYLIKTRGQQVTLSCSPISGHRSVSWYQQTPGQGLQFLFEYFSETQRNKGNFPGRFSGRQFSNSRSEMNVSTLELGDSALYLCASSLLGTYQGPEQYFGPGTRLTVT.

The chain uses TRBV29-1 and TRBJ2-3, with TRBD2 as a possible D gene (7 bases). V lost 7 bases to trimming and J lost 6 bases, with 17 bases between them. The CDR3 has 13 residues. Per the germline V gene, CDR1 is SQVTM and CDR2 is ANQGSEA. The CDR3 protein is CSARPGGHDTQYF. CDR3 bases: TGCAGCGCCCGCCCCGGGGGGCACGATACGCAGTATTTT.

The V gene is TRBV3-1, the J gene TRBJ2-1; TRBD2 might be the D (6 bases). Germline V gives CDR1 LGHDT, CDR2 YNNKEL (reference sequence). The CDR3 length is 13 residues. Trimming shortened V by 5 bases and J by 7 bases, and 12 bases separated the two germline ends. As DNA, the CDR3 is TGTGCCAGCAGCGTTACCCGGGGGAATGAGCAGTTCTTC. Translated: CASSVTRGNEQFF.

The CDR3 reads CASSRGAGAAYEQYF. CDR3 bases: TGTGCCAGCAGCCGAGGGGCGGGAGCCGCCTACGAGCAGTACTTC. The chain couples TRBV11-2 to TRBJ2-7, with TRBD2 matching over 7 bases. Per the germline V gene, CDR1 is SGHAT and CDR2 is FQNNGV. With V trimmed by 5 bases and J by 2 bases, 9 bases remained unmatched. This CDR3 is built from 15 residues. Complete variable domain (other parts from reference TRBV11-2 and TRBJ2-7): EAGVAQSPRYKIIEKRQSVAFWCNPISGHATLYWYQQILGQGPKLLIQFQNNGVVDDSQLPKDRFSAERLKGVDSTLKIQPAKLEDSAVYLCASSRGAGAAYEQYFGPGTRLTVT.